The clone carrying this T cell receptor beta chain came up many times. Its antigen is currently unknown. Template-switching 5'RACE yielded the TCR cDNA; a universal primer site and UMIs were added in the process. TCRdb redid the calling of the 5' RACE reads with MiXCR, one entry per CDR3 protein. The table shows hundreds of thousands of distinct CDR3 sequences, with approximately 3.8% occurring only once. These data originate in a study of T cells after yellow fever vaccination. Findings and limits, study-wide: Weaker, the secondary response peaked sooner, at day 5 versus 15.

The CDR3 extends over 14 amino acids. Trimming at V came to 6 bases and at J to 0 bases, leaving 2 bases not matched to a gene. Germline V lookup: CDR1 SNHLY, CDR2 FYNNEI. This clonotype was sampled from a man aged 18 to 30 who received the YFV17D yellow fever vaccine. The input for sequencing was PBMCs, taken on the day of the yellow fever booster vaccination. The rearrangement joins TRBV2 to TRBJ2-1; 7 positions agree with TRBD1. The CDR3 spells CASRTGSSYNEQFF. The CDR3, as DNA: TGTGCCAGCAGGACAGGGAGCTCCTACAATGAGCAGTTCTTC.